This T cell receptor (beta chain) originates from a study of CD8 T cells in Susac syndrome (dated by TCRdb to between 2019 and 2020). Background on the whole study: Of the Susac syndrome patients who were sequenced, about eight were in clinical remission while 5 or 6 had clinically active disease. Whether CD8+ T cell activation and differentiation in Susac syndrome was antigen driven was tested using repertoire sequencing. At the time of blood withdrawal, Susac syndrome patients were either therapy-naive, taking corticosteroids (with some also receiving IVIg), or on IVIg alone. Overall study outcomes, separate from this receptor: The CD4+ T cell repertoire of patients with Susac syndrome showed no detectable clonal expansion. The TCR sequencing and HLA analysis was acknowledged to have included a relatively small number of individuals.

Including cysteine and phenylalanine, the CDR3 has 16 amino acids. CDR3 DNA only is kept here, 48 bases in frame from base 1. V lost 2 bases and J lost 0 bases; the stretch between them is 11 bases long. The germline V gene gives CDR1 as MNHEY and CDR2 as SVGEGT. A remark on this clonotype: The antigen it binds to is not known. Qualities for individual bases were not recorded, and no much larger clone is one base off.

Peripheral blood CD8+ and CD4+ T cells from healthy donors, Susac syndrome patients and multiple sclerosis patients were profiled by high-throughput TCR beta sequencing. The Susac syndrome patients fulfilled recently defined diagnostic criteria for definite or probable disease. Bulk CD8+ and CD4+ T cells were purified by magnetic negative isolation, while CD8+ TEMRA cells were enriched using FACS. Blood was drawn into EDTA tubes, processed within 24 hours, and PBMCs were isolated by density gradient centrifugation. PBMCs intended for TCR sequencing were cryopreserved in liquid nitrogen and were subsequently thawed in a 37 degrees C water bath. The sorted or isolated CD4+, CD8+ and CD8+ TEMRA cells reached a purity of at least 90%. RNA was extracted using the RNeasy kit, and about 0.5 to 1 ug of the RNA was reverse transcribed with random hexamers. The immunoSEQ multiplex PCR assay, covering 54 Vbeta and 13 Jbeta segments, was used to amplify TCR beta CDR3 regions. PCR amplification bias was corrected using a synthetic template baseline for primer optimization and computational correction. The source study handled its data this way. Only productive sequences were kept, with reads annotated to V, D and J genes according to IMGT and analyzed in immunoSEQ Analyzer. To calculate clonality, Shannon entropy was normalized by log2 of the number of productive unique sequences and then subtracted from one. For each patient and control, public and private clones were evaluated among the 100 most prevalent clones. Clones were defined as Susac-specific if absent from the healthy and MS cohorts, from more than 900 published viral clones and from other ImmuneACCESS disease sequences. The public reads were reanalyzed by TCRdb: fastp trimming at Q25, MiXCR alignment, in-frame beta chains only. Records with the same CDR3 protein are collapsed into one entry carrying the most frequent genes and DNA. The V and J calls and clone size come from TCRdb's table, not from the authors' own analysis. The sample records 200,000 to 250,000 distinct CDR3 sequences, about 94% of which are singletons. The leading ten clones occupy around 0.16% of the sample.

The clonotype comes from a human donor with Susac syndrome. Sequencing input: CD4+ T cells from PBMCs. Recombination connected TRBV6-2 or TRBV6-3 to TRBJ2-1, with no reliable assignment of the D segment. CDR3 sequence: CASSYIYESSYNEQFF. The DNA is as follows: TGTGCCAGCAGTTACATCTATGAGAGCTCCTACAATGAGCAGTTCTTC.